This passage covers 28 T cell receptor beta chains from one sample sequenced in a study of T-cell reconstitution after alpha-beta-depleted transplantation in children. Unique molecular identifiers were built into the TCRbeta library. TCRdb independently ran MiXCR on the PCR reads; one entry per CDR3 protein. The data hold 500,000 or so distinct CDR3 sequences, with approximately 32% observed a single time. Sequences were derived from PBMCs from the stem cell graft donor, sampled from the stem cell graft. Source of these receptors: a human donor who donated a stem cell graft to a child with aplastic anemia.

The J gene is TRBJ2-7, the V gene TRBV30; either TRBD1 or TRBD2 may fit D (5 bases each). CDR1 is GTSNPN, CDR2 SVGIG, per germline (reference sequence). CDR3 size: 14 residues. V lost 2 bases, J lost 2 bases, and 13 bases lay in between. Written as DNA, the CDR3 is TGTGCCTGGAGTTTCGACAGAGGGGCCTACGAGCAGTACTTC. Translated: CAWSFDRGAYEQYF.

J is TRBJ2-1 and V is TRBV20-1, with TRBD2 identical over 9 bases. This CDR3 is built from 17 residues. CDR1 and CDR2 (germline): DFQATT, SNEGSKA (reference sequence). Trimming cost V 3 bases and J 0 bases; bases outside gene matches: 9. The CDR3 loop reads CSASRLAGPSSYNEQFF. Written as DNA, the CDR3 is TGCAGTGCTAGTAGGCTAGCGGGACCCTCCTCCTACAATGAGCAGTTCTTC.

The gene calls are TRBV20-1 and TRBJ1-4; D remains unclear. Germline V gene sequence: CDR1 DFQATT, CDR2 SNEGSKA (reference sequence). The CDR3 is made up of 15 amino acids. Trimming took off 0 bases at V and 8 bases at J, with 16 bases between the two ends. CDR3 bases: TGCAGTGCTAGAGAAGGTCGGAGACAAGGCGAAAAACTGTTTTTT. This encodes CSAREGRRQGEKLFF.

The chain combines TRBV20-1 with TRBJ1-1; no clear D gene. Trimming stripped 0 bases from V and 7 bases from J, with 9 bases between. There are 12 residues in the CDR3. The germline CDR1 and CDR2 sequences are DFQATT and SNEGSKA (reference sequence). The chain's CDR3 is CSARDGTVEAFF. CDR3 nucleotide sequence: TGCAGTGCTAGAGATGGAACGGTTGAAGCTTTCTTT.

The V call is TRBV15, the J call TRBJ2-1; possibly TRBD2 for D (6 bases). Trimming cost V 4 bases and J 5 bases, with 12 bases left between them. This CDR3 is 14 amino acids long. Looked up from germline, CDR1 is LNHNV and CDR2 is YYDKDF (reference sequence). The chain's CDR3 is CATSTGRPHNEQFF. The CDR3 coding sequence is TGTGCCACCAGCACGGGGAGGCCCCACAATGAGCAGTTCTTC.

The chain couples TRBV18 to TRBJ2-7; D unresolved. Germline V gives CDR1 KGHSH, CDR2 LQKENI. V lost 2 bases to trimming and J lost 3 bases, with 20 bases between them. This CDR3 has 17 amino acids. In nucleotides, the CDR3 is TGTGCCAGCTCACCAAGGCAGGTCGAGACTTCCCTCTACGAGCAGTACTTC. Protein product: CASSPRQVETSLYEQYF.

The chain links TRBV20-1 to TRBJ2-5, with TRBD2 identical over 11 bases. Trimming at V came to 0 bases and at J to 5 bases, leaving 8 bases not matched to a gene. CDR1 DFQATT and CDR2 SNEGSKA come from the germline V gene (reference sequence). This CDR3 is built from 16 residues. In nucleotides, the CDR3 is TGCAGTGCTAGAGACCTTAGCGGGAGGGCCTTGGAGACCCAGTACTTC. This gives the protein CSARDLSGRALETQYF.

In nucleotides, the CDR3 is TGTGCCAGCTCACCACTAGACAACTGGGTTGGCTACACCTTC. Amino acid sequence: CASSPLDNWVGYTF. The rearrangement uses TRBV18 and TRBJ1-2, with D hard to call. Trimming stripped 1 base from V and 7 bases from J, with 13 bases between. This CDR3 comprises 14 residues. Germline CDR1 is KGHSH and CDR2 is LQKENI.

The chain carries TRBV2 and TRBJ2-3, with 9 bases fitting TRBD1. CDR3 length: 16 residues. J was trimmed by 2 bases and V by 4 bases; bases with no gene match: 7. Germline-derived CDR1 and CDR2 are SNHLY and FYNNEI. This CDR3 reads CASSAGTGRTTDTQYF. CDR3 in DNA: TGTGCCAGCAGTGCCGGGACAGGGAGGACCACAGATACGCAGTATTTT.

The rearrangement links TRBV7-8 to TRBJ2-1; D gene uncertain. The V end lost 3 bases, the J end lost 3 bases, and 6 bases lay between the germline ends. The CDR3 contains 13 residues. Germline CDR1 reads SGHVS; CDR2 reads FQNEAQ. The CDR3 spells CASSFGFYNEQFF. The CDR3 bases are TGTGCCAGCAGCTTTGGCTTCTACAATGAGCAGTTCTTC.

The chain carries TRBV25-1 and TRBJ2-7, with D maybe TRBD1 (5 bases). The CDR3 length is 13 residues. Per germline, CDR1 MGHDK and CDR2 SYGVNS. V lost 8 bases and J lost 0, with 11 bases in between. The CDR3 loop reads CASGQGFSYEQYF. CDR3 DNA sequence: TGTGCCAGCGGTCAGGGTTTCTCCTACGAGCAGTACTTC.

The CDR3 DNA is TGTGCCAGCAGCTTAGAGCGAGCGGGGTACGAGCAGTACTTC. Encoded protein: CASSLERAGYEQYF. The V and J genes are TRBV11-1 and TRBJ2-7; TRBD2 agrees at 7 bases. The length of the CDR3 is 14 residues. CDR1 SGHAT and CDR2 FQDESV come from the germline V gene (reference sequence). The ends lost 1 base at V and 4 bases at J; junction bases unmatched: 4.

This chain's CDR3 is CAWGGNEQFF. The DNA for the CDR3 is TGTGCCTGGGGGGGCAATGAGCAGTTCTTC. The chain combines TRBV7-2 with TRBJ2-1, with TRBD2 matching over 7 bases. Unmatched junction bases numbered 1, after V lost 11 bases and J lost 6 bases. Germline loops: CDR1 SGHTA, CDR2 FQGNSA. This CDR3 is built from 10 residues.

V usage is TRBV29-1 and J usage is TRBJ1-1, with 8 bases lining up with TRBD1. V dropped 6 bases and J dropped 1; count of bases not matched to a gene: 7. The CDR3 covers 14 residues. The germline CDR1 and CDR2 sequences are SQVTM and ANQGSEA. CDR3 sequence (DNA): TGCAGCGTCGGGGACAGGCACCCGAACACTGAAGCTTTCTTT. It encodes CSVGDRHPNTEAFF. Combining the CDR3 with reference TRBV29-1 and TRBJ1-1 gives the whole variable domain SAVISQKPSRDICQRGTSLTIQCQVDSQVTMMFWYRQQPGQSLTLIATANQGSEATYESGFVIDKFPISRPNLTFSTLTVSNMSPEDSSIYLCSVGDRHPNTEAFFGQGTRLTVV.

The chain is built from TRBV11-2 and TRBJ2-7; TRBD2 agrees at 16 bases. Per germline, CDR1 SGHAT and CDR2 FQNNGV. The CDR3 consists of 20 residues. V lost 5 bases and J lost 2; bases outside the gene matches: 15. The CDR3 DNA reads as TGTGCCAGCAGCCGACAAGGGACTAGCGGGAGGGCAGGGAGTACCTACGAGCAGTACTTC. As protein: CASSRQGTSGRAGSTYEQYF.

J is TRBJ2-2 and V is TRBV19; unclear D gene. V gave up 5 bases and J gave up 1 base, with 11 bases separating them. The CDR3 sequence is 15 residues long. Germline CDR1 reads LNHDA; CDR2 reads SQIVND (reference sequence). The CDR3 DNA is TGTGCCAGTAGTTGGCAGGTGCAGAACACCGGGGAGCTGTTTTTT. This gives the protein CASSWQVQNTGELFF. Drawing the rest from reference TRBV19 and TRBJ2-2, the complete variable domain is DGGITQSPKYLFRKEGQNVTLSCEQNLNHDAMYWYRQDPGQGLRLIYYSQIVNDFQKGDIAEGYSVSREKKESFPLTVTSAQKNPTAFYLCASSWQVQNTGELFFGEGSRLTVL.

J is TRBJ1-1 and V is TRBV3-1, with 7 positions matching TRBD1. The CDR3 sequence is 15 residues long. After removal of 2 bases from V and 4 bases from J, the junction contained 7 bases not matched to a gene. CDR1 is LGHDT and CDR2 is YNNKEL in the germline V gene (reference sequence). The CDR3 region is CASSQWRGLGTEAFF. Written as DNA, the CDR3 is TGTGCCAGCAGCCAATGGAGGGGGCTCGGCACTGAAGCTTTCTTT.

This clonotype was counted once. The chain employs TRBV28 and TRBJ1-2, with unresolved D. V was cut by 5 bases and J by 5 bases, with 15 bases left in between. The CDR3 consists of 14 residues. Germline V gene lookup returns CDR1 MDHEN and CDR2 SYDVKM. Here the CDR3 DNA reads TGTGCCAGCAGTCGAATGGCCCCCCGATATGGCTACACCTTC. Translated: CASSRMAPRYGYTF.

The V and J genes are TRBV20-1 and TRBJ2-5, with 12 nucleotides matching TRBD2. The CDR3 runs 15 residues. J lost 5 bases, V lost 3 bases, and 7 bases had no gene match. CDR1 and CDR2 (germline): DFQATT, SNEGSKA (reference sequence). The CDR3 spells CSARTSGSLWETQYF. CDR3 coding DNA: TGCAGTGCTAGGACTAGCGGGAGTTTATGGGAGACCCAGTACTTC.

The V call is TRBV5-1, the J call TRBJ2-2, with D possibly TRBD1 on 5 matching bases. Trimming left V 4 bases short and J 8 bases short, with 12 bases between. The CDR3 is 13 residues long. Germline V gene lookup returns CDR1 SGHRS and CDR2 YFSETQ. CDR3 nucleotides: TGCGCCAGCAGCCATGCAGGGTCGGGGGAGCTGTTTTTT. It codes for CASSHAGSGELFF.

This sequence joins TRBV12-3 or TRBV12-4 and TRBJ1-2; the D is unclear. The ends were cut back, 5 bases at V and 3 bases at J, with 13 bases in the middle. This CDR3 has 14 amino acids. The CDR3 loop reads CASSRQVLDYGYTF. Here the CDR3 DNA reads TGTGCCAGCAGTCGCCAGGTCCTAGACTATGGCTACACCTTC.

The rearrangement joins TRBV12-3 or TRBV12-4 to TRBJ1-6, with 8 bases aligning to TRBD1. The CDR3 is 15 amino acids. Trimming removed 6 bases from V and 10 bases from J; junction bases left unmatched: 11. In DNA form, the CDR3 reads TGTGCCAGCAGCCGTGGACAGGGTTCAGGATCACCCCTCCACTTT. Its translation is CASSRGQGSGSPLHF.

This clonotype has a handful of counts. The chain carries TRBV29-1 and TRBJ1-1; D is unresolved. Germline V gene lookup returns CDR1 SQVTM and CDR2 ANQGSEA. V was cut by 7 bases and J by 0 bases, with 9 bases left in between. CDR3 length equals 12 residues. DNA for the CDR3: TGCAGCGGGGCGGCAATGAACACTGAAGCTTTCTTT. As protein: CSGAAMNTEAFF.

The table lists this clonotype with a few counts. The chain employs TRBV25-1 and TRBJ2-2, with D maybe TRBD1 (7 bases). The CDR3 sequence is 19 residues long. The germline CDR1 and CDR2 sequences are MGHDK and SYGVNS. V lost 2 bases, J lost 4 bases, and 23 bases lay in between. The CDR3: CASSELPGGGAKVTGELFF. DNA for the CDR3: TGTGCCAGCAGTGAACTCCCTGGAGGGGGCGCAAAGGTCACCGGGGAGCTGTTTTTT.

CDR3 in DNA: TGTGCCAGCAGCTTAGATGGTCGCGGTATGAACACTGAAGCTTTCTTT. Amino acids: CASSLDGRGMNTEAFF. The gene calls are TRBV11-2 and TRBJ1-1; D unresolved. Trimming shortened V by 0 bases and J by 0 bases, and 11 bases separated the two germline ends. There are 16 residues in the CDR3. Germline-derived CDR1 and CDR2 are SGHAT and FQNNGV.

There are a few counts of this clonotype. This chain links TRBV20-1 with TRBJ2-1, with 9 bases lining up with TRBD2. CDR3 length: 13 residues. Germline V CDR1 and CDR2: DFQATT, SNEGSKA (reference sequence). J lost 8 bases, V lost 6 bases, and 8 bases had no gene match. CDR3 sequence: CSASGGRAHEQFF. DNA for the CDR3: TGCAGTGCCAGCGGCGGGAGGGCCCATGAGCAGTTCTTC.

In its sample, this clonotype was seen a few times. The chain is built from TRBV12-3 or TRBV12-4 and TRBJ2-3; a possible D gene is TRBD2 (6 bases). The V end was cut by 8 bases, the J end by 0 bases, with 24 bases between. CDR3 length: 18 residues. Here the CDR3 DNA reads TGTGCCAGCCCTCCGGGGGTAGACCCCCTTTTGAGCACAGATACGCAGTATTTT. This sequence encodes CASPPGVDPLLSTDTQYF.

This chain uses TRBV10-3 with TRBJ1-5; D gene uncertain. Per the germline V gene, CDR1 is ENHRY and CDR2 is SYGVKD. The CDR3 length is 14 residues. Trimming took 5 bases from V and 2 from J, leaving 10 bases between them. The chain's CDR3 is CAISFDGRNQPQHF. CDR3 DNA sequence: TGTGCCATCAGTTTTGACGGACGCAATCAGCCCCAGCATTTT.